This TCR beta chain stems from a study of cytomegalovirus exposure and HLA in healthy donors. Study-wide points: Productive status was seen about 87% or about 30% of the time for most TCR beta V segments in an earlier analysis.

Primers included in the PCR were 60 Vbeta and 13 Jbeta primers. Profiled with immunoSEQ multiplex PCR; TCRdb holds only in-frame clones, not every one. The table includes about 130,000 clones, under 85% detected once. With respect to this clone: What it recognizes is unknown.

The material sequenced was PBMCs. This TCR was recovered from a boy aged 10-17 years in good health and CMV-seronegative.

CDR3 loop: CASSLWGVERNTGELFF. The CDR3 DNA is TGTGCCAGCAGCTTGTGGGGAGTAGAGAGGAACACCGGGGAGCTGTTTTTT. The chain uses TRBV5-6 and TRBJ2-2; D perhaps matches TRBD2 (5 bases). There are 17 residues in the CDR3. Deletions cut 1 base from V and 1 base from J, with 14 bases between. Germline CDR1 SGHDT, CDR2 YYEEEE.